This T cell receptor beta chain was sequenced during a study of T cells after yellow fever vaccination. Study overall: SMART-Seq v4 Ultra Low Input handled preparation of low-cell-number fractions. General study findings and limits: Researchers cautioned that FACS-sorted repertoires could harbor abundant clonotypes contaminating from the bulk population. The secondary response peaked faster, at day 5 versus 15, but was weaker. A large majority of primary-vaccination clones showed up again after the booster (roughly 95% CD4, around 90% CD8).

Trimming at V came to 0 bases and at J to 7 bases, leaving 7 bases not matched to a gene. Germline CDR1 and CDR2: KGHSH and LQKENI. CDR3 length: 15 amino acids. This clonotype was observed at least ten times. The antigen remains undetermined. One entry per CDR3 protein, called by TCRdb with MiXCR from the 5' RACE reads. The sample contains about 300,000 distinct CDR3 sequences, under 9% of which appear only once. Here the sequenced sample was CD4+ T cells sorted from PBMCs, taken 5 days after the yellow fever booster vaccination. This chain connects TRBV18 to TRBJ1-2, with 8 bases matching TRBD1. The clonotype originates from a young man who received the YFV17D yellow fever vaccine. The CDR3 DNA reads as TGTGCCAGCTCACCACCGGTGGTCCAGGGGGCTGGCTACACCTTC. Protein product: CASSPPVVQGAGYTF.